This T cell receptor beta chain derives from a study of OX40 agonist ivuxolimab in advanced cancers. At the level of the study: An agonistic anti-OX40 (CD134) antibody, ivuxolimab, was used to treat the patients. Overall study findings and caveats: Expanded peripheral T cell antigen specificity was not determined.

The CDR3 totals 16 residues. V shed 0 bases and J shed 0 bases, with 12 bases lying between them. CDR1 and CDR2 (germline): PRHDT, FYEKMQ (reference sequence). Measured with immunoSEQ multiplex PCR; TCRdb has only the in-frame clones, and not every one. Of 65,000 to 95,000 clones listed, roughly nine tenths are singletons. Turning to this clone: The antigen is undetermined.

Sequenced here: CD4+ or CD8+ T cells sorted from blood, sampled in a trial of the OX40 agonist ivuxolimab. This clonotype was sampled from an adult with an advanced solid tumor such as melanoma, head and neck, liver or kidney cancer. V is TRBV13 and J is TRBJ2-7, with D perhaps matching TRBD2 (6 bases). This chain's CDR3 is CASSLGSGRLSYEQYF. DNA of the CDR3: TGTGCCAGCAGCTTAGGGTCAGGGAGGCTCTCCTACGAGCAGTACTTC.